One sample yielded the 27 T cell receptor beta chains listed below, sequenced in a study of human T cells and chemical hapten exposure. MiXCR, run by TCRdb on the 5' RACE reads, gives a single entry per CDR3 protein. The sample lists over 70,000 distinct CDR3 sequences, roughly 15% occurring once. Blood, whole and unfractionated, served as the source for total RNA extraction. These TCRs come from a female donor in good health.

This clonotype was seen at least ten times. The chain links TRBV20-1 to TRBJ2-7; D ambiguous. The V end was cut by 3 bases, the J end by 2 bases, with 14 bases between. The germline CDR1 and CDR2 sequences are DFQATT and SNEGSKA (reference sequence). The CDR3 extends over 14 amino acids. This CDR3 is CSASSAQEAYEQYF. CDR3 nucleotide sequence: TGCAGTGCTAGCTCGGCCCAAGAGGCCTACGAGCAGTACTTC.

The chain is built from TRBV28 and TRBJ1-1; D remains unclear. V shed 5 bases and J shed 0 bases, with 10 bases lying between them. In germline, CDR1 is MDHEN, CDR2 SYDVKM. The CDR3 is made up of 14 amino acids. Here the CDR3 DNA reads TGTGCCAGCAGTCTCCCCCCGATGAACACTGAAGCTTTCTTT. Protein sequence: CASSLPPMNTEAFF.

CDR3 amino acids: CASSLGTTTEAFF. The CDR3 coding sequence is TGTGCCAGCAGCCTAGGGACAACTACTGAAGCTTTCTTT. The rearrangement joins TRBV7-8 to TRBJ1-1; perhaps TRBD1 as D (6 bases). Trimming shortened V by 5 bases and J by 5 bases, and 12 bases separated the two germline ends. CDR3 length: 13 amino acids. CDR1 and CDR2 (germline): SGHVS, FQNEAQ.

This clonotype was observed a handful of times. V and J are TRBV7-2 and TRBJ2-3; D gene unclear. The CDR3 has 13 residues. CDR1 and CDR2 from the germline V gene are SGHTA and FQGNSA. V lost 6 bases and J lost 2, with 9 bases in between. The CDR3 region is CASRSPPTDTQYF. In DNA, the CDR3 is TGTGCCAGCAGATCGCCACCCACAGATACGCAGTATTTT.

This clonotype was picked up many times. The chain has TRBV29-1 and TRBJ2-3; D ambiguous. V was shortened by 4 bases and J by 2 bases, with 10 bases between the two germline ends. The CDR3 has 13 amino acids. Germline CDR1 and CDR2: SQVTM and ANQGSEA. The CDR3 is CSVVGRYTDTQYF. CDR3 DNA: TGCAGCGTTGTGGGCAGATACACAGATACGCAGTATTTT.

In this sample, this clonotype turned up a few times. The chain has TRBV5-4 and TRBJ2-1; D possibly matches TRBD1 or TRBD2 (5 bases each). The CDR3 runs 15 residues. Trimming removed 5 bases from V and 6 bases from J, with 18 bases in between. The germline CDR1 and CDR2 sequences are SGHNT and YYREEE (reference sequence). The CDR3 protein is CASSSTGTMGNEQFF. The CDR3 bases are TGTGCCAGCAGTTCCACCGGGACGATGGGCAATGAGCAGTTCTTC.

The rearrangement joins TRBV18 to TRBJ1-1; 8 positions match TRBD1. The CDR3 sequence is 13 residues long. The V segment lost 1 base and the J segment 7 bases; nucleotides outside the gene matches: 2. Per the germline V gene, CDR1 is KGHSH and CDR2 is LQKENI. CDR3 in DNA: TGTGCCAGCTCACCACTCGGGACAGGTGAAGCTTTCTTT. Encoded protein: CASSPLGTGEAFF.

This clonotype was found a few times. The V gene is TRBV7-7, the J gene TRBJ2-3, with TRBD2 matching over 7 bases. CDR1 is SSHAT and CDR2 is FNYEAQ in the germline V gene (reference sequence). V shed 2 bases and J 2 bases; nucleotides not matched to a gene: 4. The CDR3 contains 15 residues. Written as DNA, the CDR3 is TGTGCCAGCAGCTTACGTGGGGGGGTCACAGATACGCAGTATTTT. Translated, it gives CASSLRGGVTDTQYF.

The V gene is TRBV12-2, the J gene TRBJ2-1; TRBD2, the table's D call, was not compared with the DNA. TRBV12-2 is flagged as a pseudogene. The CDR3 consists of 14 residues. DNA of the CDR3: TGTGCAAGTCGTCGGGAGGGCCTCTACAATGAGCAGTTCTTC. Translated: CASRREGLYNEQFF.

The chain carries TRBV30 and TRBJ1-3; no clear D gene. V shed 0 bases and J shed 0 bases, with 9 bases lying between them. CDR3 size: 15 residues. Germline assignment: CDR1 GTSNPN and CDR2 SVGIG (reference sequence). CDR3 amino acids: CAWSVTPSSGNTIYF. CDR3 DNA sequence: TGTGCCTGGAGTGTAACACCCAGCTCTGGAAACACCATATATTTT.

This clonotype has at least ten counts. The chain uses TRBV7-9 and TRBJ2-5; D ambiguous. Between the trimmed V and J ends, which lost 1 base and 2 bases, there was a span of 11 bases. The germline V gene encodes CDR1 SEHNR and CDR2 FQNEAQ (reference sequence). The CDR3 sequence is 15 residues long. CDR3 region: CASSLDTAHQETQYF. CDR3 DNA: TGTGCCAGCAGCTTAGACACGGCTCATCAAGAGACCCAGTACTTC.

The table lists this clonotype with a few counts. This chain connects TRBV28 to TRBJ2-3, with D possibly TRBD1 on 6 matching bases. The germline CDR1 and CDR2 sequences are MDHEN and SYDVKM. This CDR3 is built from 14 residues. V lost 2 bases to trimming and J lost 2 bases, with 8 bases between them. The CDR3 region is CASSLPGATDTQYF. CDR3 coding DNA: TGTGCCAGCAGTTTACCAGGGGCCACAGATACGCAGTATTTT.

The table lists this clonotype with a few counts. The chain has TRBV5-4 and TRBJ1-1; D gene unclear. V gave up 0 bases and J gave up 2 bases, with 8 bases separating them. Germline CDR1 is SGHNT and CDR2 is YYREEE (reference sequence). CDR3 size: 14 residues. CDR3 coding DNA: TGTGCCAGCAGCTTGGACAGCATTAACACTGAAGCTTTCTTT. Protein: CASSLDSINTEAFF.

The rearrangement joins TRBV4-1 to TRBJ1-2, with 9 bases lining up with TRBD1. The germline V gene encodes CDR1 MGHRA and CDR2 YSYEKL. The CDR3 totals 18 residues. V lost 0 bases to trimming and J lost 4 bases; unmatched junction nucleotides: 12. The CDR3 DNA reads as TGCGCCAGCAGCCAAGATTCCAAGACAGGGGGTTCGGTCTATGGCTACACCTTC. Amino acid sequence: CASSQDSKTGGSVYGYTF.

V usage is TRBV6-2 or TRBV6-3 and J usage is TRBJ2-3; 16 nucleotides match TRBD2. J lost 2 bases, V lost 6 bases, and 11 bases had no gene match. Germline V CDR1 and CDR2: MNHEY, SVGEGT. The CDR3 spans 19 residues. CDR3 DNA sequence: TGTGCCAGCAGCCCAATATACGGGACTAGCGGGGGGGCCACAGATACGCAGTATTTT. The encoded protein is CASSPIYGTSGGATDTQYF.

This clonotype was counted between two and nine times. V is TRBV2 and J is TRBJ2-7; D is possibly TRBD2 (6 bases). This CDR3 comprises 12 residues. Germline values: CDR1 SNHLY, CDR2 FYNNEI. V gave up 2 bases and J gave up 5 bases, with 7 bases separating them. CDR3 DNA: TGTGCCAGCAGTGAATCTAGCGACGAGCAGTACTTC. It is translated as CASSESSDEQYF.

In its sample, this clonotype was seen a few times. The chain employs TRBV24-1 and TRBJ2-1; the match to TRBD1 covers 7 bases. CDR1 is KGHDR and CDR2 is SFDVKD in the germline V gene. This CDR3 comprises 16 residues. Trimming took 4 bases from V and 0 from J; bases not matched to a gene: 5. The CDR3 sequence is CATSDSGTASYNEQFF. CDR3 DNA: TGTGCCACCAGTGACTCCGGGACAGCCTCCTACAATGAGCAGTTCTTC.

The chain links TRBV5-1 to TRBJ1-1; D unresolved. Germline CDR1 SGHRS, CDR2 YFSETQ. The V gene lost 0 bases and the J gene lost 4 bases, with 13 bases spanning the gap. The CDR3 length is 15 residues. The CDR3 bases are TGCGCCAGCAGCTTGGCGCCGGGGTCGACCACTGAAGCTTTCTTT. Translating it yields CASSLAPGSTTEAFF.

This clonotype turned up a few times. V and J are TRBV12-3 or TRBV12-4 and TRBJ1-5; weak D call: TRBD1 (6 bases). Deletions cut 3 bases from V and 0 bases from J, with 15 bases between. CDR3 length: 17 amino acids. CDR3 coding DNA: TGTGCCAGCAGTTTGGCTACAGGGAGTCTTAGCAATCAGCCCCAGCATTTT. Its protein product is CASSLATGSLSNQPQHF.

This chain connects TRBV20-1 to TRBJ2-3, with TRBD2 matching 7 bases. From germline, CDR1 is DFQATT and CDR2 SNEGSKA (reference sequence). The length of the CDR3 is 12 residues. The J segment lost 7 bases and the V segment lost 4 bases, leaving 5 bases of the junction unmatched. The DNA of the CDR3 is TGCAGTGCTATAAGTAGCGGGTATACGCAGTATTTT. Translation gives CSAISSGYTQYF.

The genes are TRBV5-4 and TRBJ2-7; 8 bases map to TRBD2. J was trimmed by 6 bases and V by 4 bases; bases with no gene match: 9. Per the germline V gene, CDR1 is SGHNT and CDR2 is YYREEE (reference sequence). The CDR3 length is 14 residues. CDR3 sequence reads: CASSTGLARSEQYF. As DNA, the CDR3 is TGTGCCAGCAGCACAGGACTAGCAAGGTCCGAGCAGTACTTC.

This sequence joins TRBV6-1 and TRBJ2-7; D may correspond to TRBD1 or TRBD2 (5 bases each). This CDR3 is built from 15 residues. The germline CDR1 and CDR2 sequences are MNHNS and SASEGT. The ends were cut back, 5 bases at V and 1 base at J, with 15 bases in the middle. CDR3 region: CASSRGGEGSYEQYF. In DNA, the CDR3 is TGTGCCAGCAGTCGGGGCGGCGAAGGATCCTACGAGCAGTACTTC.

CDR3 DNA: TGCAGTGCTCCTCAGGGGACCCCCAATCAGCCCCAGCATTTT. Its protein is CSAPQGTPNQPQHF. The rearrangement joins TRBV20-1 to TRBJ1-5; a possible D gene is TRBD1 (6 bases). Germline loops: CDR1 DFQATT, CDR2 SNEGSKA (reference sequence). The germline V and J ends were trimmed by 5 bases and 3 bases, with 14 bases remaining between them. The CDR3 length is 14 residues.

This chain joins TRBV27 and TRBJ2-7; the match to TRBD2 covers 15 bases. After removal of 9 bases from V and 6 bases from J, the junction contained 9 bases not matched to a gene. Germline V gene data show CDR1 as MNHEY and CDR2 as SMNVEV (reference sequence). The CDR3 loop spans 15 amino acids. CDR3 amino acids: CASKKPGLAGGEQYF. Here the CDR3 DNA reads TGTGCCAGTAAAAAACCGGGACTAGCGGGAGGCGAGCAGTACTTC.

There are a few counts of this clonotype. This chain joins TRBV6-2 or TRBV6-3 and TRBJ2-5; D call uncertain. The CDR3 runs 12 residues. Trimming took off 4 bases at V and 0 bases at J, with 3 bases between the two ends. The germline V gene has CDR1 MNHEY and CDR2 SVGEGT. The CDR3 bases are TGTGCCAGCAGTTGGAACCAAGAGACCCAGTACTTC. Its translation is CASSWNQETQYF.

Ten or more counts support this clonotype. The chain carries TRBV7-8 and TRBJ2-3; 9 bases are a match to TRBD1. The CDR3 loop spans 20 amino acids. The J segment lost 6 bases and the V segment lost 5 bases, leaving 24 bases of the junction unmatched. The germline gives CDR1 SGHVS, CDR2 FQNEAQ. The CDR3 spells CASSGRDRAVAGPLGDTQYF. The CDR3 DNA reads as TGTGCCAGCAGCGGACGGGACAGGGCTGTGGCGGGGCCCTTGGGGGATACGCAGTATTTT.

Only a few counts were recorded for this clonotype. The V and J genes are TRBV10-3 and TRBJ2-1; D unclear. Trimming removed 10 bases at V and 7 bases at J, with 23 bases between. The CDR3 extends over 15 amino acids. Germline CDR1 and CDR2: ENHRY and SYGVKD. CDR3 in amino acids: CATRPQLSTFNEQFF. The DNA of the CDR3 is TGTGCCACGCGACCTCAGTTGTCCACTTTTAATGAGCAGTTCTTC.